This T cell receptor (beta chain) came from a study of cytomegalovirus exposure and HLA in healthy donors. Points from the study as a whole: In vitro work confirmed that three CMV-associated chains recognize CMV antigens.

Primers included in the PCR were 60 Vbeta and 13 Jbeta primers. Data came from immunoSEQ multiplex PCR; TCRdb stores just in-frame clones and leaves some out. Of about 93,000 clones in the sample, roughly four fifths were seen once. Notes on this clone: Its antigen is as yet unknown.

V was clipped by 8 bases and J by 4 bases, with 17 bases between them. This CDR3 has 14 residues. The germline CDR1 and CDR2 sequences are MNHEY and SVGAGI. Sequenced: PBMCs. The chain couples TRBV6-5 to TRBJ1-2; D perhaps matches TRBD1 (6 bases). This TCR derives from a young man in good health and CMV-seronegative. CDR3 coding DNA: TGTGCCAGCTATAATAGGGGGAGAGCCTATGGCTACACCTTC. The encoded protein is CASYNRGRAYGYTF.